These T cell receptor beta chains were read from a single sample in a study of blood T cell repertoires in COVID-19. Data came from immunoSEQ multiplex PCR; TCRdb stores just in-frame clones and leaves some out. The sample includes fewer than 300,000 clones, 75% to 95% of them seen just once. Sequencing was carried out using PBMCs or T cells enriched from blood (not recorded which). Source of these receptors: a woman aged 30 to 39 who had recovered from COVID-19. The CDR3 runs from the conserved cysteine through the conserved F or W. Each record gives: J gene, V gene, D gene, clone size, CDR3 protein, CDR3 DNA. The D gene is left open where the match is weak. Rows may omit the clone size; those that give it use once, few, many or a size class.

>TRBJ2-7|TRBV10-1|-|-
CASSGESYEQYF
TGCGCCAGCAGTGGAGAGTCCTACGAGCAGTACTTC
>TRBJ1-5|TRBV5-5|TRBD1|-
CASSFSTGDQPQHF
TGTGCCAGCAGCTTTTCAACAGGGGATCAGCCCCAGCATTTT
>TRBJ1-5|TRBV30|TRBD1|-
CAWSGTGLSQPQHF
TGTGCCTGGAGTGGGACAGGTTTAAGTCAGCCCCAGCATTTT
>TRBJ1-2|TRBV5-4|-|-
CASSFMEGRSGYTF
TGTGCCAGCAGCTTCATGGAGGGCAGGTCGGGCTACACCTTC
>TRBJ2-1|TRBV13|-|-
CASSPRETSYNEQFF
TGTGCCAGCAGCCCACGGGAGACGTCCTACAATGAGCAGTTCTTC
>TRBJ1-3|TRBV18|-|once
CASSPSAGAGKVGNTIYF
TGTGCCAGCTCACCCTCTGCGGGGGCAGGGAAGGTTGGAAACACCATATATTTT
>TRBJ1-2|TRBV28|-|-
CASRRQSNYGYTF
TGTGCCAGCAGGCGACAGTCTAACTATGGCTACACCTTC
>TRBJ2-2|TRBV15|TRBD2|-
CATSRDPFSGPSGGTGELFF
TGTGCCACCAGCAGAGATCCTTTTAGCGGGCCAAGCGGGGGGACCGGGGAGCTGTTTTTT
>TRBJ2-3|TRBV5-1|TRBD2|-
CASSFLAGVTDTQYF
TGCGCCAGCAGCTTCCTAGCGGGAGTGACAGATACGCAGTATTTT
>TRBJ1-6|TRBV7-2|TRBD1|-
CASSQPDRASSPLHF
TGTGCCAGCAGCCAGCCGGACAGGGCAAGCTCACCCCTCCACTTT
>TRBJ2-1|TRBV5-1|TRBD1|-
CASSLGTTTGGAQLF
TGCGCCAGCAGCTTGGGCACGACCACAGGGGGCGCTCAACTCTTC
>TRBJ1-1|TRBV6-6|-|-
CASSSQKGAAFF
TGTGCCAGCAGTTCCCAGAAAGGGGCAGCTTTCTTT
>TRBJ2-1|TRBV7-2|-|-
CASSLLSGPYNEQFF
TGTGCCAGCAGCTTACTAAGCGGACCCTACAATGAGCAGTTCTTC
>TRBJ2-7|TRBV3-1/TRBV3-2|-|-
CASSQEPVGEQYF
TGTGCCAGCAGCCAGGAGCCTGTAGGCGAGCAGTACTTC
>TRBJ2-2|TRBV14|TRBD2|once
CASSPRSGWNTGELFF
TGTGCCAGCAGCCCCCGTAGCGGGTGGAACACCGGGGAGCTGTTTTTT
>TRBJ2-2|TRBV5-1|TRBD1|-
CASSFAPGQGEAGELFF
TGCGCCAGCAGCTTTGCCCCGGGACAGGGTGAAGCCGGGGAGCTGTTTTTT
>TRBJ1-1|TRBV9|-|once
CASSVSGANTEAFF
TGTGCCAGCAGCGTAAGCGGAGCCAACACTGAAGCTTTCTTT
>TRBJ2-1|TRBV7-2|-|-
CASSLDSGHHNEQFF
TGTGCCAGCAGCCTGGATAGCGGACATCACAATGAGCAGTTCTTC
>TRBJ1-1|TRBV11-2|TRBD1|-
CASSATGGLTEAFF
TGTGCCAGCAGCGCCACAGGGGGCCTCACTGAAGCTTTCTTT
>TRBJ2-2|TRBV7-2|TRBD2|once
CASSLGLAGTGELFF
TGTGCCAGCAGCTTGGGACTAGCGGGTACCGGGGAGCTGTTTTTT
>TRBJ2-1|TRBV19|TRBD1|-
CASRRGQGANNEQFF
TGTGCCAGTAGGAGAGGGCAGGGGGCCAACAATGAGCAGTTCTTC
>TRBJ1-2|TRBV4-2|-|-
CASSQGAGAGYTF
TGTGCCAGCAGCCAAGGCGCAGGGGCAGGCTACACCTTC
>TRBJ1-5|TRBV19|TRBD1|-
CASSTDRVVQPQHF
TGTGCCAGTAGTACCGACAGGGTAGTTCAGCCCCAGCATTTT
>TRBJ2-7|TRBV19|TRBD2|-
CASSIIAGGSGSSYEQYF
TGTGCCAGTAGTATAATTGCGGGAGGGAGCGGCAGCTCCTACGAGCAGTACTTC
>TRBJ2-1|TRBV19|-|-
CASSIAGYSYNEQFF
TGTGCCAGTAGTATAGCCGGGTACTCCTACAATGAGCAGTTCTTC
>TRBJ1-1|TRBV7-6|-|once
CASSPFGGSDTEAFF
TGTGCCAGCAGCCCGTTCGGGGGGTCGGACACTGAAGCTTTCTTT
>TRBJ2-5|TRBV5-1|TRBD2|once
CASSSLKLANQQETQYF
TGCGCCAGCAGCTCCCTTAAACTAGCGAACCAACAAGAGACCCAGTACTTC
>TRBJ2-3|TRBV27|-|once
CASSIYREDTQYF
TGTGCCAGCAGTATTTACAGGGAGGATACGCAGTATTTT
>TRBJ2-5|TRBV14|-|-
CASSQDRLLGETQYF
TGTGCCAGCAGCCAAGATCGACTATTGGGTGAGACCCAGTACTTC
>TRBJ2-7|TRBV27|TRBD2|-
CASSYQGRETYEQYF
TGTGCCAGCAGTTATCAAGGGAGGGAAACCTACGAGCAGTACTTC
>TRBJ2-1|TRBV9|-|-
CASSVLSSDNEQFF
TGTGCCAGCAGCGTACTTTCCTCAGACAATGAGCAGTTCTTC
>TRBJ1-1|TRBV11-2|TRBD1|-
CASSQGQGETEAFF
TGTGCCAGCAGTCAAGGACAGGGAGAAACTGAAGCTTTCTTT
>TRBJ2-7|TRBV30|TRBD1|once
CAWSPQGAKQYF
TGTGCCTGGAGTCCACAGGGGGCTAAGCAGTACTTC
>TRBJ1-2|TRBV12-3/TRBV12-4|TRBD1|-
CASSSTGGGGYTF
TGTGCCAGCAGTTCGACAGGGGGAGGCGGCTACACCTTC
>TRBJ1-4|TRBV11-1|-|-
CASSLSRGSNEKLFF
TGTGCCAGCAGCTTATCCAGGGGATCTAATGAAAAACTGTTTTTT
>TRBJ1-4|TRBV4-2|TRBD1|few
CASSQVSEGQNEKLFF
TGTGCCAGCAGCCAAGTCTCGGAGGGACAGAATGAAAAACTGTTTTTT
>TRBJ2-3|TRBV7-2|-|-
CASSPRAGGTDTQYF
TGTGCCAGCAGCCCGAGGGCAGGGGGCACAGATACGCAGTATTTT
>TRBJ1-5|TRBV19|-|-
CASSNPPHGAGNQPQHF
TGTGCCAGTAGTAATCCCCCTCATGGGGCGGGCAATCAGCCCCAGCATTTT
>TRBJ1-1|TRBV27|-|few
CASTPTGGGTEAFF
TGTGCCAGCACCCCGACAGGCGGAGGCACTGAAGCTTTCTTT
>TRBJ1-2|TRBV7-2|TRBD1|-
CASSLGQFNYGYTF
TGTGCCAGCAGCTTGGGACAGTTTAACTATGGCTACACCTTC
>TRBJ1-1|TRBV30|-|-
CARKRGGKAFF
TGTGCCAGAAAACGGGGAGGTAAAGCTTTCTTT
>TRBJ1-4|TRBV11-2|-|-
CASSLSVLGRGRRDEKLFF
TGTGCCAGCAGTCTATCGGTGTTGGGCAGGGGCCGTCGGGATGAAAAACTGTTTTTT
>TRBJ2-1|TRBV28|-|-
CASTDSSYNEQFF
TGTGCCAGCACGGACAGCTCCTACAATGAGCAGTTCTTC
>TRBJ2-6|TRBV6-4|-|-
CASSDSVSLRSGANVLTF
TGTGCCAGCAGTGACTCAGTCAGTTTACGCTCTGGGGCCAACGTCCTGACTTTC
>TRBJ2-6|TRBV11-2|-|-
CASSLEAGARGANVLTF
TGTGCCAGCAGCTTAGAGGCGGGGGCCCGCGGGGCCAACGTCCTGACTTTC
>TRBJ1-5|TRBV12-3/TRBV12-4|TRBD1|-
CASSLTGDQPQHF
TGTGCCAGCAGTTTGACAGGGGATCAGCCCCAGCATTTT
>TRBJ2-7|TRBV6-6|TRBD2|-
CASSRVTGLLAGAGEQYF
TGTGCCAGCAGTCGGGTTACAGGGCTCCTAGCGGGGGCGGGGGAGCAGTACTTC
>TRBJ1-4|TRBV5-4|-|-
CASSSGQTTNEKLFF
TGTGCCAGCAGTTCGGGACAAACAACTAATGAAAAACTGTTTTTT
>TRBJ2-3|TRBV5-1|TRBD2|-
CASSLGLAGGTDTQYF
TGCGCCAGCAGCTTGGGACTAGCGGGAGGGACAGATACGCAGTATTTT
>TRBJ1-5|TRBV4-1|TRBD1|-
CASSQGQGRNQPQHF
TGCGCCAGCAGCCAGGGACAGGGTCGCAATCAGCCCCAGCATTTT
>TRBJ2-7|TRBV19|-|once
CASSIVPGGAYEQYF
TGTGCCAGTAGTATAGTCCCGGGCGGGGCCTACGAGCAGTACTTC
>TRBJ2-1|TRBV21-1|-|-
CASSKIQGVSNEQFF
TGTGCCAGCAGCAAGATACAGGGAGTAAGCAATGAGCAGTTCTTC
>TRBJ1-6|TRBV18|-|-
CASSRDSTLYNSPLHF
TGTGCCAGCTCACGAGACAGTACCCTTTATAATTCGCCCCTCCACTTT
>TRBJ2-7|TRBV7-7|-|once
CASSLLTTSEQYF
TGTGCTAGCAGCTTATTAACGACTTCCGAGCAGTACTTC
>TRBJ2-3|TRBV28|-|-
CASREGQFPTSTDTQYF
TGTGCCAGCAGAGAAGGACAGTTCCCGACTAGCACAGATACGCAGTATTTT
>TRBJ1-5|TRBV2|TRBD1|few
CASDQEGAVQPQHF
TGTGCCAGCGACCAGGAGGGGGCGGTTCAGCCCCAGCATTTT
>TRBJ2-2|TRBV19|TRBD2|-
CASSIDPGLAGRSTGELFF
TGTGCCAGTAGTATAGATCCCGGACTAGCGGGAAGGAGCACCGGGGAGCTGTTTTTT
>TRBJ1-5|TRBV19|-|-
CASSLGLKDQPQHF
TGTGCCAGTAGCCTGGGACTTAAAGATCAGCCCCAGCATTTT
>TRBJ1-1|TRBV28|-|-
CASSSLGTEAFF
TGTGCCAGCAGTTCCCTAGGCACTGAAGCTTTCTTT
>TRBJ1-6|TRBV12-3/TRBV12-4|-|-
CASSGQHNSPLHF
TGTGCCAGCAGCGGACAACATAATTCACCCCTCCACTTT